The 14 T cell receptor beta chains given below trace back to one sample, sequenced in a study of breast tumors, draining lymph nodes, adjacent tissues. One entry per CDR3 protein results from TCRdb running MiXCR on the multiplex PCR reads. The data show around 230,000 distinct CDR3 sequences, about 34% seen once. Breast cancer patients provided tissue from their axillary draining lymph nodes. The sample consisted of axillary lymph node tissue. These receptors all come from a female donor with breast cancer. Some clones in this sample may be carry-over from other donors' samples.

Ten or more counts support this clonotype. The chain's CDR3 is CASSPRDRLAGHRLDYEQYF. CDR3 nucleotides: TGTGCCAGCAGCCCCCGGGACAGACTAGCGGGGCACCGGCTGGACTACGAGCAGTACTTC. The genes are TRBV7-6 and TRBJ2-7; TRBD2 matches at 11 bases. This CDR3 comprises 20 residues. In germline, CDR1 is SGHVS, CDR2 FNYEAQ. J lost 3 bases, V lost 5 bases, and 21 bases had no gene match.

This clonotype was counted only a few times. Possible read error: a much larger clone is one base away. This chain connects TRBV12-3 or TRBV12-4 to TRBJ2-5, with a possible D match to TRBD2 (6 bases). The CDR3 has 15 amino acids. The V end lost 3 bases, the J end lost 2 bases, and 13 bases lay between the germline ends. The CDR3: CASSFSSEGQETQYF. Written as DNA, the CDR3 is TGTGCCAGCAGTTTCTCCTCGGAGGGTCAAGAGACCCAGTACTTC.

This rearrangement joins TRBV12-5 to TRBJ2-5, with TRBD2 as a possible D gene (7 bases). Trimming shortened V by 6 bases and J by 4 bases, and 15 bases separated the two germline ends. Germline V gives CDR1 LGHNT, CDR2 FRNRAP. The CDR3 length is 14 residues. In DNA form, the CDR3 reads TGTGCTAGTGGCCGAAAGGGGGGGCGAGAGACCCAGTACTTC. Its protein is CASGRKGGRETQYF.

This chain links TRBV5-1 with TRBJ2-3; TRBD2 matches 9 bases. This CDR3 spans 19 amino acids. Unmatched junction bases numbered 23, after V lost 2 bases and J lost 10 bases. Looked up from germline, CDR1 is SGHRS and CDR2 is YFSETQ. CDR3 coding DNA: TGCGCCAGCAGCTTATTTAGCGGGAGAGGGGGCGGGTCACAGGATGCGCAGTATTTT. This codes for CASSLFSGRGGGSQDAQYF.

This clonotype has a count of ten or more. One end of the junction fails to match germline, which may point to a read error. The chain couples TRBV6-5 to TRBJ1-5; no clear D gene. The CDR3 covers 15 residues. CDR1 and CDR2 from the germline V gene are MNHEY and SVGAGI. In DNA, the CDR3 is TGTGCCAGCAGTCACTCGTTCGGCGGGGATCAGCCCCAGCATTTT. Amino acid sequence: CASSHSFGGDQPQHF.

This clonotype was seen only a few times. The CDR3 nucleotides read TGTGCCAGCAGTCCGGCCAGAACGGGTCCGTACTTC. Translation gives CASSPARTGPYF. This chain links TRBV6-2 or TRBV6-3 with TRBJ2-7, with D unresolved. The V and J ends lost 5 bases and 12 bases respectively, with 17 bases between them. Germline V gene data show CDR1 as MNHEY and CDR2 as SVGEGT. The CDR3 extends over 12 amino acids.

V and J are TRBV29-1 and TRBJ2-1; no clear D gene. Germline values: CDR1 SQVTM, CDR2 ANQGSEA. The CDR3 is 11 amino acids. The V end lost 3 bases, the J end lost 7 bases, and 7 bases lay between the germline ends. This CDR3 reads CSVEVRNEQFF. CDR3 coding DNA: TGCAGCGTTGAGGTGCGGAATGAGCAGTTCTTC.

This clonotype was recorded at least ten times. The V call is TRBV7-2, the J call TRBJ2-7; tentatively, D is TRBD1 (5 bases). Trimming took 2 bases from V and 10 from J, leaving 9 bases between them. The CDR3 sequence is 11 residues long. The germline V gene encodes CDR1 SGHTA and CDR2 FQGNSA. CDR3 residues: CASSLRDRQYF. The CDR3 region has the DNA TGTGCCAGCAGCTTAAGAGACAGACAGTACTTC. Based on the CDR3 plus reference TRBV7-2 and TRBJ2-7, the full variable domain is GAGVSQSPSNKVTEKGKDVELRCDPISGHTALYWYRQSLGQGLEFLIYFQGNSAPDKSGLPSDRFSAERTGGSVSTLTIQRTQQEDSAVYLCASSLRDRQYFGPGTRLTVT.

With respect to this clonotype: The junction departs from germline at one end; a sequencing error may be responsible. This chain joins TRBV20-1 and TRBJ2-2, with D unclear. Per germline, CDR1 DFQATT and CDR2 SNEGSKA (reference sequence). The CDR3 extends over 13 amino acids. CDR3 sequence reads: CSAREATGVELSF. The DNA of the CDR3 is TGCAGTGCTAGAGAAGCGACGGGCGTGGAGCTGTCTTTT.

This clonotype was counted many times. J is TRBJ2-2 and V is TRBV12-3 or TRBV12-4; 7 nucleotides match TRBD2. This CDR3 comprises 15 residues. Trimming at V came to 6 bases and at J to 4 bases, leaving 8 bases not matched to a gene. CDR3 in amino acids: CASSSGRGITGELFF. In DNA, the CDR3 is TGTGCCAGCAGCTCGGGGCGGGGGATCACCGGGGAGCTGTTTTTT.

This clonotype has a count of ten or more. V usage is TRBV5-8 and J usage is TRBJ1-5; D is ambiguous. CDR1 SGHTS and CDR2 YDEGEE come from the germline V gene. The CDR3 covers 14 residues. Trimming stripped 3 bases from V and 2 bases from J, with 9 bases between. In nucleotides, the CDR3 is TGTGCCAGCAGCTCTGGGATTGGCAATCAGCCCCAGCATTTT. Its translation: CASSSGIGNQPQHF.

This clonotype has ten or more counts. This rearrangement joins TRBV25-1 to TRBJ2-5, with D possibly matching TRBD1 (5 bases). Germline V lookup: CDR1 MGHDK, CDR2 SYGVNS. Deletions cut 5 bases from V and 5 bases from J, with 15 bases between. The CDR3 consists of 14 residues. Here the CDR3 reads CASSNPGNQETQYF. The DNA for the CDR3 is TGTGCCAGCAGTAATCCAGGGAATCAGGAGACCCAGTACTTC.

This clonotype was picked up many times. This chain links TRBV12-3 or TRBV12-4 with TRBJ2-7, with D perhaps matching TRBD1 (5 bases). V gave up 5 bases and J gave up 5 bases, with 19 bases separating them. This CDR3 region has 15 residues. This CDR3 is CASSNRQPVGNEQYF. The CDR3 DNA follows: TGTGCCAGCAGTAACAGGCAACCCGTGGGAAACGAGCAGTACTTC.

Remarks on this clonotype: This could be a read error, since a much larger clone is one nucleotide away. The chain joins TRBV11-3 to TRBJ2-2, with no clear D. Trimming stripped 1 base from V and 5 bases from J, with 11 bases between. Germline CDR1 is SGHNT and CDR2 is YENEEA. The CDR3 is made up of 15 amino acids. This CDR3 reads CASSLVSAATGELFF. For the CDR3, the DNA is TGTGCCAGCAGCTTAGTCAGCGCAGCGACCGGGGAGCTGTTTTTT.